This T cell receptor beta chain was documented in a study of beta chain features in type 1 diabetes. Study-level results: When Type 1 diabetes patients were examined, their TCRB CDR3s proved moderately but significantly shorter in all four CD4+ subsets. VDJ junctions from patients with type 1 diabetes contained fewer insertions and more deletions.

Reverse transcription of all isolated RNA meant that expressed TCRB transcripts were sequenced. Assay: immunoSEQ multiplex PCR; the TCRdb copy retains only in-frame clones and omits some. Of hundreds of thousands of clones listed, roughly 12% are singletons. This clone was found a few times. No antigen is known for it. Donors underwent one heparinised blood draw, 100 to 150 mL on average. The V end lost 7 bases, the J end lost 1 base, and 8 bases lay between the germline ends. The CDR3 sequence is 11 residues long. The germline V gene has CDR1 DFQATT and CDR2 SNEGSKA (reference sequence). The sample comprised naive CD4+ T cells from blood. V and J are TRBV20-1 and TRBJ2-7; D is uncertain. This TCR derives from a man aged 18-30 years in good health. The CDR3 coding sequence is TGCAGTGTCGACTCTTCCTACGAGCAGTACTTC. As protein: CSVDSSYEQYF.